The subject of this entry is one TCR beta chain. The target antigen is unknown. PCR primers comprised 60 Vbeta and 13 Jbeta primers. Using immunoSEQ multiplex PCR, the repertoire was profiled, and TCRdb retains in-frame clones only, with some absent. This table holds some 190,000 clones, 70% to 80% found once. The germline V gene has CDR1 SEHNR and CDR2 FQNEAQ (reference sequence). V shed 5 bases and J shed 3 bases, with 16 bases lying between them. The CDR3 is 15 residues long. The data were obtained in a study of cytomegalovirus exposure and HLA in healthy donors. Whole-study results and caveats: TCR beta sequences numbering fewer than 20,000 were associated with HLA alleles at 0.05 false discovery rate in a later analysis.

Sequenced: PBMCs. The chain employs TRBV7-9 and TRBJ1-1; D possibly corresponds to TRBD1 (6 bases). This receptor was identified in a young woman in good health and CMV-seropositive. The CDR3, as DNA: TGTGCCAGCAGCCGGGCAGAGGACAGTTACACTGAAGCTTTCTTT. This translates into CASSRAEDSYTEAFF.